This is a list of T cell receptor beta chains from one sample in a study of TIL therapy for anti-PD-1-resistant metastatic lung cancer. Measured with immunoSEQ multiplex PCR; TCRdb has only the in-frame clones, and not every one. The data contain about 6,400 clones, around three fifths of them singletons. The sequenced sample was tumor tissue, obtained at baseline. These receptors all stem from a person aged 25-85 years with non-small cell lung cancer. Both conserved end residues are part of each CDR3. Fields, in order: J gene, D gene, clone size, V gene, CDR3 DNA, CDR3 protein. The D gene is left open where the match is weak. Clone size appears in some rows only: once, few, many, or a class for an expanded clone.

>TRBJ2-7|-|-|TRBV28
TGTGCCAGCAGTTTACCCGGACGCAGGTCCCTCTACGAGCAGTACTTC
CASSLPGRRSLYEQYF
>TRBJ1-3|-|-|TRBV5-5
TGTGCCAGCACCTTTGGAAACACCATATATTTT
CASTFGNTIYF
>TRBJ2-7|-|few|TRBV4-1
TGCGCCAGCAGCCAAACTGGTGACCCGAGTTCCAAGGCCTCCTACGAGCAGTACTTC
CASSQTGDPSSKASYEQYF
>TRBJ2-4|-|-|TRBV18
TGTGCCAGCTCACCAATGGCGGGTCAAAACATTCAGTACTTC
CASSPMAGQNIQYF
>TRBJ1-1|TRBD1|medium-sized|TRBV5-6
TGTGCCAGCAGCTTGGCCGGCAGGGGGCGCGGGTCGAACACTGAAGCTTTCTTT
CASSLAGRGRGSNTEAFF
>TRBJ1-2|-|-|TRBV28
TGTGCCAGCAGTTCCCGCCTGACCGAGAGGACCACCTTC
CASSSRLTERTTF
>TRBJ2-7|TRBD2|-|TRBV5-1
TGCGCCAGCAGCTTGGCCATAGCGGGGGCGGGCGAGCAGTACTTC
CASSLAIAGAGEQYF
>TRBJ1-1|-|-|TRBV7-9
TGTGCCAGCAGCTTAGCAACCCAGGGCTCAGCTTTCTTT
CASSLATQGSAFF
>TRBJ2-2|-|-|TRBV6-6
TGTGCCAGCAGTTACAAGGGCGAGACCGGGGAGCTGTTTTTT
CASSYKGETGELFF
>TRBJ1-5|-|-|TRBV6-5
TGTGCCAGCTCGAAGTGGAGGGGAGGCAATCAGCCCCAGCATTTT
CASSKWRGGNQPQHF
>TRBJ2-1|TRBD2|-|TRBV7-2
TGTGCCAGCAGCTTAGCGGCTAGCGGGGCCTACAATGAGCAGTTCTTC
CASSLAASGAYNEQFF
>TRBJ2-2|TRBD2|few|TRBV11-2
TGTGCCAGCAGCTTGAGGACTAGCACCGGGGAGCTGTTTTTT
CASSLRTSTGELFF
>TRBJ2-7|-|few|TRBV7-9
TGTGCCAGCAGCTTAGCGGGTTGGCAGACCTACGAGCAGTACTTC
CASSLAGWQTYEQYF
>TRBJ2-2|TRBD2|-|TRBV24-1
TGTGCCACCAGTGACCGCGGGGGGGGCTCGGTGAACACCGGGGAGCTGTTTTTT
CATSDRGGGSVNTGELFF
>TRBJ2-3|-|-|TRBV24-1
TGTGCCACCAGTGATTTCAGGACTGCATATACGCAGTATTTT
CATSDFRTAYTQYF
>TRBJ2-3|-|once|TRBV5-4
TGTGCCAGCAGCTCGGAGATAGGGGGGGGGAACACAGATACGCAGTATTTT
CASSSEIGGGNTDTQYF
>TRBJ2-3|TRBD1|-|TRBV7-9
TGTGCCAGCAGCTTCCCACAGGGGGCAGATACGCAGTATTTT
CASSFPQGADTQYF
>TRBJ2-7|TRBD2|few|TRBV14
TGTGCCAGCAGCCACAATGCGGGGGTCGACGAGCAGTACTTC
CASSHNAGVDEQYF
>TRBJ2-4|TRBD2|once|TRBV27
TGTGCCAGCAGTTTTGGGGAGGGCGGTGGTGGGCCCAACATTCAGTACTTC
CASSFGEGGGGPNIQYF
>TRBJ1-3|TRBD1|-|TRBV28
TGTGCCAGCAGTAAGCCAGGACAGGGGGCGGTAAACACCATATATTTT
CASSKPGQGAVNTIYF
>TRBJ2-5|-|-|TRBV14
TGTGCCAGCAGCCCAGAGCACTCCTTCCAAGAGACCCAGTACTTC
CASSPEHSFQETQYF
>TRBJ2-7|-|few|TRBV5-6
TGTGCCAGCACTACAGGGTTGAACTACGAGCAGTACTTC
CASTTGLNYEQYF
>TRBJ2-7|TRBD2|-|TRBV5-1
TGCGCCAGCAGCTCAATAGCGGGAGCTGCGTCCTCCTACGAGCAGTACTTC
CASSSIAGAASSYEQYF
>TRBJ2-5|TRBD2|medium-sized|TRBV30
TGTGCCTGGAGTGTAACTGCGGGGGGGCGGGAGACCCAGTACTTC
CAWSVTAGGRETQYF
>TRBJ2-7|-|-|TRBV7-2
TGTGCCAGCAGCCCCGGGTGGCAGATGAACTCCTACGAGCAGTACTTC
CASSPGWQMNSYEQYF
>TRBJ1-2|-|-|TRBV12-3/TRBV12-4
TGTGCCAGCAGTTCCCAACGTGGCTACACCTTC
CASSSQRGYTF
>TRBJ2-2|TRBD1|-|TRBV28
TGTGCCAGCAGAACGGACAGGGGAGGCCCGATCGAGCTGTTTTTT
CASRTDRGGPIELFF
>TRBJ1-3|TRBD1|-|TRBV6-5
TGTGCCAGCATTCCGGACAGGGGGGTTAGAAACACCATATATTTT
CASIPDRGVRNTIYF
>TRBJ2-1|TRBD2|once|TRBV7-9
TGTGCCAGCAGCCGTACTAGCGGGGGGTCCGGCGAGCAGTTCTTC
CASSRTSGGSGEQFF
>TRBJ2-1|-|-|TRBV6-4
TGTGCCAGCAGCTCTATAGGGGGGGAGCAGTTCTTC
CASSSIGGEQFF
>TRBJ2-2|TRBD1|-|TRBV19
TGTGCCAGTTCAAGGGGGCCCGACACCGGGGAGCTGTTTTTT
CASSRGPDTGELFF
>TRBJ2-3|TRBD2|-|TRBV10-3
TGTGCCATCAGGCCCGGGACTAGAGGAGATACGCAGTATTTT
CAIRPGTRGDTQYF
>TRBJ2-7|-|-|TRBV18
TGTGCCAGCTCACCTACGGGGCAGAACTACGAGCAGTACTTC
CASSPTGQNYEQYF
>TRBJ1-1|-|few|TRBV6-4
TGTGCCAGCAGTCGGGAAGAGAACACTGAAGCTTTCTTT
CASSREENTEAFF
>TRBJ2-2|-|-|TRBV6-2/TRBV6-3
TGTGCCAGCAGTTACACGACCAAGAGCGGGCAGAACACCGGGGAGCTGTTTTTT
CASSYTTKSGQNTGELFF
>TRBJ2-3|-|-|TRBV2
TGTGCCAGCAGAGAATGGGGGGGCTGGACAGATACGCAGTATTTT
CASREWGGWTDTQYF
>TRBJ2-1|TRBD2|-|TRBV4-2
TGTGCCAGCAGCCAAGACGTAGCGGGGGTGGGGCAGTTCTTC
CASSQDVAGVGQFF
>TRBJ1-3|-|few|TRBV7-3
TGTGCCAGCAGCTTGGGGGCGACTGGAAACACCATATATTTT
CASSLGATGNTIYF
>TRBJ2-3|-|-|TRBV5-6
TGTGCCAGCGCAGCAGGGATGGACCCAGATACGCAGTATTTT
CASAAGMDPDTQYF
>TRBJ2-2|-|-|TRBV7-3
TGTGCCAGCAGCTTAAGACAGGTCACCGGGGAGCTGTTTTTT
CASSLRQVTGELFF
>TRBJ2-1|TRBD1|-|TRBV6-2/TRBV6-3
TGTGCCAGCAGTTACGGGGGACAGGGCTCCCTCTACAATGAGCAGTTCTTC
CASSYGGQGSLYNEQFF
>TRBJ1-5|TRBD1|-|TRBV30
TGTGCCTGTTCGACAGGGATGAGTGGCAATCAGCCCCAGCATTTT
CACSTGMSGNQPQHF
>TRBJ2-7|TRBD2|-|TRBV7-2
TGTGCCAGCAGCTTGGGTCTAGCGGGAGAGAACGAGCAGTACTTC
CASSLGLAGENEQYF
>TRBJ2-7|-|-|TRBV5-1
TGCGCCAGCAGCTTGGGGGTCTACGAGCAGTACTTC
CASSLGVYEQYF
>TRBJ2-1|TRBD2|-|TRBV11-2
TGTGCCAGCAGCTTAGCAGGGCGGGGGGCGTCCTACAATGAGCAGTTCTTC
CASSLAGRGASYNEQFF
>TRBJ2-5|TRBD2|few|TRBV30
TGTGCCTGGAGTGTAATGGCGGGAGGGCGGGAGACCCAGTACTTC
CAWSVMAGGRETQYF
>TRBJ1-4|-|-|TRBV18
TGTGCCAGCTCACCCCCCCTCTGGGGTAATGAAAAACTGTTTTTT
CASSPPLWGNEKLFF
>TRBJ1-1|TRBD1|few|TRBV29-1
TGCAGCGTTGAATTCCGACAGGGGTACACTGAAGCTTTCTTT
CSVEFRQGYTEAFF